This T cell receptor beta chain was profiled in a study of T cells in Graves' hyperthyroidism and ophthalmopathy. TCR beta CDR3 regions were amplified from RNA. The primer set for the first-round RT-PCR of the TCR CDR3 was HTBI. MiXCR was run by TCRdb on the multiplex PCR reads, yielding one entry per CDR3 protein. The table lists about 420,000 distinct CDR3 sequences, around 13% of them singletons. CDR1 and CDR2 (germline): KGHDR, SFDVKD. V was pared by 6 bases and J by 5 bases, with 11 bases between. There are 13 residues in the CDR3. This clonotype was counted only a few times. Sequenced material: blood. The receptor was isolated from a woman aged 18-29 years with Graves' hyperthyroidism. The genes are TRBV24-1 and TRBJ2-3, with D tentatively TRBD2 (5 bases). CDR3 protein: CATSMDSKDTQYF. The CDR3 DNA sequence: TGTGCCACCAGTATGGACTCGAAAGATACGCAGTATTTT.